The TCR beta chain under discussion was sequenced for a study of blood T cell repertoires in COVID-19. Study overall: T cells, B-cell-depleted T cells, or PBMCs supplied cDNA or gDNA.

TCRdb's copy holds only in-frame clones and misses some; the assay was immunoSEQ multiplex PCR. In the table there are 300,000 to 450,000 clones, roughly 80% of which are singletons. Trimming cost V 5 bases and J 5 bases; bases outside gene matches: 11. CDR1 SGHVS and CDR2 FQNEAQ come from the germline V gene. This CDR3 has 16 amino acids. What was sequenced was peripheral blood. This chain connects TRBV7-8 to TRBJ1-4; TRBD1 matches at 7 bases. The TCR sequence derives from a human donor with acute or convalescent COVID-19. The donor label of this sample is uncertain. The CDR3 DNA follows: TGTGCCAGCAGCCCCCGACAGGGCCGAGGGAATGAAAAACTGTTTTTT. It specifies CASSPRQGRGNEKLFF.